The clone carrying this T cell receptor beta chain occurred once. V was shortened by 4 bases and J by 1 base, with 16 bases between the two germline ends. Germline CDR1 and CDR2: ENHRY and SYGVKD. The CDR3 has 16 residues. Per the original methods: Amplification with reference gene primers provided the estimates of nucleated cell counts. Clones were sequenced by immunoSEQ multiplex PCR, and TCRdb holds only the in-frame ones, with some missing. V and J calls and clone size come straight from that table; D and trimming were deduced from the DNA. This table has around 170,000 clones, roughly 80% appearing once. The source of the sample is a study of blood T cell repertoires in COVID-19. As for the study in general: Samples representing acute and convalescent COVID-19 were sourced from the United States, Italy and Spain. The cDNA or gDNA used as material had been derived from T cells, B-cell-depleted T cells, or PBMCs.

The sample was peripheral blood. The chain recombines TRBV10-3 with TRBJ1-2, with D possibly matching TRBD1 (6 bases). This receptor was taken from a woman in her forties with acute or convalescent COVID-19. This chain's CDR3 is CAISGSGTNFNYGYTF. The DNA for the CDR3 is TGTGCCATCAGTGGATCCGGGACAAACTTTAACTATGGCTACACCTTC.